The clone carrying this T cell receptor (beta chain) was seen at least ten times. Its antigen is as yet unknown. Time point indicated: after neoadjuvant nivolumab, at surgical resection. Cohort: HPV-negative, locally advanced oral cavity squamous cell carcinoma patients. This CDR3 has 12 amino acids. Per the germline V gene, CDR1 is LGHNA and CDR2 is YNFKEQ. Unmatched junction bases numbered 6, after V lost 3 bases and J lost 11 bases. The sample is drawn from a study of neoadjuvant anti-PD-1 for oral cavity cancer. The overall study: Before surgery, most patients got three to four biweekly 3 mg/kg nivolumab doses. Overall study results and limits: Pretreatment Treg/Th17 ratio correlated inversely with post-treatment tumor clonality.

The data were produced by immunoSEQ multiplex PCR, yet TCRdb's version contains in-frame clones alone and is incomplete. The sample has 20,000 to 30,000 clones, around a quarter seen once. The V and J genes are TRBV4-2 and TRBJ1-1, with TRBD1 matching over 7 bases. Sequences were derived from tumor tissue, sampled after nivolumab (anti-PD-1) treatment. This clonotype originated in a person between 40 and 85 years old with oral cavity squamous cell carcinoma. The chain's CDR3 is CASSHRQGVAFF. DNA for the CDR3: TGTGCCAGCAGCCACCGACAGGGCGTCGCTTTCTTT.